Following are 6 T cell receptor beta chains from one sample sequenced in a study of long-term antiretroviral therapy in people with HIV. Runs used v3.0 of the immunoSEQ assay and were done at survey level. Produced via immunoSEQ multiplex PCR; TCRdb's table is partial and in-frame only. Of around 23,000 clones listed, approximately 79% are singletons. The sequenced sample was unsorted PBMCs, obtained 2.1 years after starting antiretroviral therapy. These receptors were taken from a man aged 25 to 40 with HIV.

The chain links TRBV6-5 to TRBJ2-5, with D perhaps matching TRBD2 (6 bases). CDR3 length: 14 residues. Germline V gene lookup returns CDR1 MNHEY and CDR2 SVGAGI. V lost 4 bases and J lost 2, with 11 bases in between. As DNA, the CDR3 is TGTGCCAGCAGTTCGATAGCGGATCAAGAGACCCAGTACTTC. Translating gives CASSSIADQETQYF.

This clone was seen only once. This chain links TRBV19 with TRBJ2-1; TRBD1 might be the D (5 bases). The V end was cut by 1 base, the J end by 9 bases, with 13 bases between. Germline assignment: CDR1 LNHDA and CDR2 SQIVND (reference sequence). This CDR3 contains 14 residues. CDR3 coding DNA: TGTGCCAGTAGTATAGGCCAGGGAAGGGGTGAGCAGTTCTTC. It yields the protein CASSIGQGRGEQFF.

V gene TRBV5-8 combines with J gene TRBJ1-1, with TRBD1 as a possible D gene (5 bases). V lost 0 bases to trimming and J lost 4 bases, with 13 bases between them. CDR1 and CDR2 from the germline V gene are SGHTS and YDEGEE. The CDR3 loop spans 15 amino acids. CDR3 nucleotides: TGTGCCAGCAGCTTGGTATCCGGGGCCGGCACTGAAGCTTTCTTT. Its protein is CASSLVSGAGTEAFF.

J is TRBJ1-3 and V is TRBV9, with D unclear. The germline V gene encodes CDR1 SGDLS and CDR2 YYNGEE. This CDR3 has 14 residues. Between the trimmed V and J ends, which lost 0 bases and 0 bases, there was a span of 4 bases. CDR3 bases: TGTGCCAGCAGCGTAGCTAACTCTGGAAACACCATATATTTT. Its protein is CASSVANSGNTIYF. Together with reference TRBV9 and TRBJ1-3, the CDR3 gives the full variable domain: DSGVTQTPKHLITATGQRVTLRCSPRSGDLSVYWYQQSLDQGLQFLIQYYNGEERAKGNILERFSAQQFPDLHSELNLSSLELGDSALYFCASSVANSGNTIYFGEGSWLTVV.

The table lists this clone with a few counts. This rearrangement joins TRBV21-1 to TRBJ1-6. TRBV21-1 is flagged as a pseudogene. The CDR3 runs 9 residues. This CDR3 is CARGESLHF. The DNA for the CDR3 is TGTGCCAGGGGTGAGTCCCTCCACTTT.

The DNA of the CDR3 is TGCGCCAGCAGCCAGGGTAGCGGGAGGGGGGACATTCAGTACTTC. It encodes CASSQGSGRGDIQYF. V is TRBV4-3 and J is TRBJ2-4; 11 bases match TRBD2. There are 15 residues in the CDR3. CDR1 and CDR2 (germline): LGHNA, YSLEER. V trimming: 3 bases; J trimming: 8 bases; junction bases outside the gene matches: 6.